These 26 T cell receptor beta chains share one sample of origin, sequenced in a study of T cells in Graves' hyperthyroidism and ophthalmopathy. Researchers amplified the TCR beta CDR3 regions from RNA transcripts. The HTBI primer set was used in a first-round RT-PCR of the TCR CDR3. Each CDR3 protein is one row after TCRdb ran MiXCR on the multiplex PCR reads. The repertoire holds hundreds of thousands of distinct CDR3 sequences, with just under 20% as singletons. What was sequenced was blood. The source of these receptors is a middle-aged man with Graves' ophthalmopathy.

V and J are TRBV30 and TRBJ1-6, with no clear D. The CDR3 spans 15 residues. Germline V gives CDR1 GTSNPN, CDR2 SVGIG (reference sequence). V lost 5 bases and J lost 0, with 11 bases in between. CDR3 loop: CAWDTTSSYNSPLHF. CDR3 sequence (DNA): TGTGCCTGGGACACTACAAGCTCCTATAATTCACCCCTCCACTTT.

This clonotype was detected a few times. The chain combines TRBV5-5 with TRBJ2-1; 7 bases are a match to TRBD2. The CDR3 consists of 16 residues. Germline trimming cut 2 bases from V and 5 bases from J; bases unmatched to any gene: 10. Germline CDR1 SGHKS, CDR2 YYEKEE (reference sequence). The CDR3 loop reads CASSLIPGLRNNEQFF. Here the CDR3 DNA reads TGTGCCAGCAGCTTAATACCGGGACTACGCAACAATGAGCAGTTCTTC.

The table lists this clonotype with many counts. The chain uses TRBV28 and TRBJ2-1; D not certain. Germline CDR1 is MDHEN and CDR2 is SYDVKM. The CDR3 consists of 13 residues. V lost 9 bases and J 5 bases, leaving 14 bases between the germline ends. The CDR3 sequence is CASRPRGHNEQFF. The CDR3 DNA is TGTGCCAGTAGACCGCGCGGTCACAATGAGCAGTTCTTC.

The rearrangement joins TRBV6-1 to TRBJ1-2, with 8 bases that match TRBD1. Germline loops: CDR1 MNHNS, CDR2 SASEGT. This CDR3 spans 12 amino acids. Trimming cost V 9 bases and J 4 bases; bases outside gene matches: 4. CDR3 DNA sequence: TGTGCCAGTACCGACAGGGGCTATGGCTACACCTTC. Encoded protein: CASTDRGYGYTF.

The sample holds a few counts of this clonotype. V usage is TRBV4-2 and J usage is TRBJ2-7; 8 nucleotides line up with TRBD2. CDR3 length equals 14 residues. Germline lookup yields CDR1 LGHNA and CDR2 YNFKEQ. The V segment lost 1 base and the J segment 6 bases; nucleotides outside the gene matches: 5. The CDR3 loop reads CASSQGAGVFEQYF. The CDR3 DNA follows: TGTGCCAGCAGCCAAGGAGCGGGAGTGTTCGAGCAGTACTTC.

J is TRBJ2-7 and V is TRBV5-4; 8 bases map to TRBD1. The J segment lost 3 bases and the V segment lost 4 bases, leaving 6 bases of the junction unmatched. The CDR3 runs 14 residues. Germline V lookup: CDR1 SGHNT, CDR2 YYREEE (reference sequence). CDR3 protein: CASSQRTGNYEQYF. In DNA, the CDR3 is TGTGCCAGCAGCCAACGGACAGGGAACTACGAGCAGTACTTC.

As for this clonotype: The junction and the germline gene differ at one end; a read error may be behind it. This chain uses TRBV3-1 with TRBJ2-1; tentatively, D is TRBD2 (7 bases). The V gene's germline CDR1 is LGHDT and CDR2 YNNKEL (reference sequence). CDR3 length: 14 amino acids. CDR3 region: CVSSLKGGRGGQFF. CDR3 DNA sequence: TGTGTCAGCAGCCTCAAAGGGGGGAGGGGTGGGCAGTTCTTC.

The chain has TRBV7-9 and TRBJ1-2; the match to TRBD1 covers 10 bases. This CDR3 contains 14 residues. V gave up 5 bases and J gave up 5 bases; unmatched junction bases: 5. The germline V gene has CDR1 SEHNR and CDR2 FQNEAQ (reference sequence). The CDR3 DNA sequence: TGTGCCAGCAGCCCCTCGGGACAGGGGTATGGCTACACCTTC. Amino acids: CASSPSGQGYGYTF. The full variable domain, completed using reference TRBV7-9 and TRBJ1-2, is DTGVSQNPRHKITKRGQNVTFRCDPISEHNRLYWYRQTLGQGPEFLTYFQNEAQLEKSRLLSDRFSAERPKGSFSTLEIQRTEQGDSAMYLCASSPSGQGYGYTFGSGTRLTVV.

As concerns this clonotype: Being one base from a much bigger clone, this may be a read error. The V and J genes are TRBV5-4 and TRBJ1-1; D may be TRBD1 (6 bases). Germline values: CDR1 SGHNT, CDR2 YYREEE (reference sequence). Trimming took 10 bases from V and 1 from J, leaving 8 bases between them. The CDR3 totals 11 residues. The CDR3 nucleotides are TGTGCCTGGGGGGCGAACACTGAAGCTTTCTTT. Its translation is CAWGANTEAFF.

In its sample, this clonotype was seen a few times. CDR3 sequence reads: CASSEGSYLNYGYTF. The CDR3 nucleotides read TGTGCCAGCAGTGAAGGGTCTTATCTGAACTATGGCTACACCTTC. The V and J genes are TRBV6-1 and TRBJ1-2, with D unresolved. Germline V gene data show CDR1 as MNHNS and CDR2 as SASEGT. This CDR3 comprises 15 residues. V shed 1 base and J shed 2 bases, with 11 bases lying between them.

The CDR3 DNA follows: TGCGCCAGCAGTGAGTCAAGAAGTAGCAATCAGCCCCAGCATTTT. Translating gives CASSESRSSNQPQHF. This rearrangement joins TRBV10-2 to TRBJ1-5, with D uncertain. CDR1 is WSHSY, CDR2 SAAADI, per germline. CDR3 size: 15 residues. V lost 0 bases to trimming and J lost 0 bases, with 6 bases between them.

This clonotype was seen once. The chain has TRBV7-9 and TRBJ1-1, with TRBD1 as a possible D gene (6 bases). The length of the CDR3 is 15 residues. Trimming removed 3 bases from V and 7 bases from J, with 18 bases in between. Germline-derived CDR1 and CDR2 are SEHNR and FQNEAQ (reference sequence). The CDR3 loop reads CASSLRGEGAVEAFF. As DNA, the CDR3 is TGTGCCAGCAGCTTGAGGGGGGAGGGAGCGGTTGAAGCTTTCTTT.

This clonotype was detected ten times or more. The chain has TRBV12-3 or TRBV12-4 and TRBJ2-5; no firm D call. Trimming took off 6 bases at V and 2 bases at J, with 7 bases between the two ends. This CDR3 contains 12 residues. CDR3 amino acids: CASRSRQETQYF. CDR3 DNA sequence: TGTGCCAGCAGATCCAGGCAAGAGACCCAGTACTTC.

This chain uses TRBV6-1 with TRBJ1-1, with a possible D match to TRBD1 (6 bases). Germline V gene data show CDR1 as MNHNS and CDR2 as SASEGT. The length of the CDR3 is 14 residues. Trimming stripped 6 bases from V and 4 bases from J, with 15 bases between. CDR3 DNA: TGTGCCAGCAGCCATCGGGGGGCTGGCACTGAAGCTTTCTTT. Encoded protein: CASSHRGAGTEAFF.

In this sample, this clonotype turned up a few times. The chain joins TRBV12-3 or TRBV12-4 to TRBJ1-4; tentatively, D is TRBD1 (6 bases). Trimming took off 6 bases at V and 14 bases at J, with 13 bases between the two ends. This CDR3 has 11 residues. The CDR3: CASRGGAPLFF. Written as DNA, the CDR3 is TGTGCCAGCAGGGGGGGGGCCCCCCTGTTTTTT.

Ten or more counts support this clonotype. The chain recombines TRBV6-1 with TRBJ1-2; the D gene is possibly TRBD1 (5 bases). Trimming left V 7 bases short and J 4 bases short, with 16 bases between. This CDR3 has 14 residues. From germline, CDR1 is MNHNS and CDR2 SASEGT. CDR3 nucleotide sequence: TGTGCCAGCACCGAAAGGGGCAGCAGCTATGGCTACACCTTC. Encoded protein: CASTERGSSYGYTF.

This chain joins TRBV24-1 and TRBJ2-1, with D perhaps assigned TRBD1 or TRBD2 (5 bases each). Trimming removed 4 bases at V and 8 bases at J, with 14 bases between. CDR3 length: 14 amino acids. Germline V CDR1 and CDR2: KGHDR, SFDVKD. DNA of the CDR3: TGTGCCACCAGTGAACGGGACCCCGGGGATGAGCAGTTCTTC. Amino acids: CATSERDPGDEQFF.

Concerning this clonotype itself: An end of the junction does not agree with germline; a read error may underlie this. The V call is TRBV6-2 or TRBV6-3, the J call TRBJ2-3, with D tentatively TRBD1 (8 bases). Germline loops: CDR1 MNHEY, CDR2 SVGEGT. The CDR3 is 15 amino acids. The CDR3 region has the DNA TGTGCCAGCACTACAGGGGGGGGATTCACAGCTACGCAGTATTTT. Its protein product is CASTTGGGFTATQYF.

Ten or more counts support this clonotype. In nucleotides, the CDR3 is TGTGCCAGCAGTCCCCGGAGTGGGCGGACCTACGAGCAGTACTTC. Its protein is CASSPRSGRTYEQYF. The chain uses TRBV28 and TRBJ2-7, with unresolved D. V lost 5 bases to trimming and J lost 2 bases, with 16 bases between them. The V gene's germline CDR1 is MDHEN and CDR2 SYDVKM. The CDR3 runs 15 residues.

In its sample, this clonotype was seen a few times. The chain carries TRBV20-1 and TRBJ1-1, with D perhaps TRBD1 (5 bases). V lost 6 bases and J 3 bases, leaving 14 bases between the germline ends. CDR1 and CDR2 from the germline V gene are DFQATT and SNEGSKA (reference sequence). This CDR3 spans 13 amino acids. The CDR3 spells CSAAGGGDTEAFF. The CDR3 DNA reads as TGCAGTGCAGCCGGAGGAGGGGACACTGAAGCTTTCTTT.

The chain links TRBV6-7 to TRBJ1-2, with D possibly TRBD1 on 5 matching bases. TRBV6-7 is known as an ORF, though its function is uncertain. The CDR3 extends over 15 amino acids. Trimming cost V 3 bases and J 4 bases, with 15 bases left between them. CDR3 in amino acids: CASSYWTLGTYGYTF. Here the CDR3 DNA reads TGTGCCAGCAGTTATTGGACCTTAGGGACCTATGGCTACACCTTC.

This clonotype was counted between two and nine times. This rearrangement joins TRBV12-5 to TRBJ1-2, with a possible D match to TRBD1 (5 bases). V shed 5 bases and J shed 4 bases, with 17 bases lying between them. The CDR3 has 15 amino acids. CDR1 and CDR2 from the germline V gene are LGHNT and FRNRAP. This CDR3 reads CASGPTLGRGYGYTF. The CDR3 DNA sequence: TGTGCTAGTGGTCCCACTCTAGGTAGGGGCTATGGCTACACCTTC.

This clonotype was counted a few times. The V and J genes are TRBV5-6 and TRBJ1-1; 7 bases map to TRBD1. Germline loops: CDR1 SGHDT, CDR2 YYEEEE. J was trimmed by 6 bases and V by 1 base; bases with no gene match: 9. This CDR3 has 15 amino acids. Here the CDR3 DNA reads TGTGCCAGCAGCTTGCCGGGGAAGACAGGGCCTGAAGCTTTCTTT. The encoded protein is CASSLPGKTGPEAFF.

V and J are TRBV19 and TRBJ2-1; D may correspond to TRBD1 or TRBD2 (5 bases each). This CDR3 spans 15 amino acids. Trimming removed 4 bases from V and 0 bases from J, with 10 bases in between. The V gene's germline CDR1 is LNHDA and CDR2 SQIVND (reference sequence). CDR3 residues: CASSRDRDSYNEQFF. For the CDR3, the DNA is TGTGCCAGTAGTAGGGACCGGGACTCCTACAATGAGCAGTTCTTC.

In regard to this clonotype: It may be a read error: a sequence one base away is much more abundant. The chain has TRBV2 and TRBJ2-1; D perhaps matches TRBD2 (8 bases). Germline V gives CDR1 SNHLY, CDR2 FYNNEI. The germline V and J ends were trimmed by 8 bases and 9 bases, with 29 bases remaining between them. The CDR3 is made up of 17 amino acids. CDR3 sequence reads: CASGGPGGGAGSSEQFF. The CDR3 coding sequence is TGTGCCAGCGGGGGGCCGGGAGGGGGCGCTGGATCCAGTGAGCAGTTCTTC.

This clonotype was counted between two and nine times. The V call is TRBV7-2, the J call TRBJ2-7, with TRBD1 as a possible D gene (5 bases). The CDR3 consists of 15 residues. The V end was cut by 2 bases, the J end by 1 base, with 12 bases between. The germline gives CDR1 SGHTA, CDR2 FQGNSA. The CDR3 is CASSLQGIISYEQYF. CDR3 DNA: TGTGCCAGCAGCTTACAGGGTATCATTTCCTACGAGCAGTACTTC.